This T cell receptor beta chain derives from a study of cytomegalovirus exposure and HLA in healthy donors. Germline V gene sequence: CDR1 SGHRS, CDR2 YFSETQ. The V gene end was trimmed by 6 bases and the J gene end by 0 bases; junction bases not matched to a gene: 8. The CDR3 consists of 17 residues. In the PCR, 60 Vbeta and 13 Jbeta primers were used. TCRdb's copy holds only in-frame clones and misses some; the assay was immunoSEQ multiplex PCR. Of about 220,000 clones in the sample, 65% to 85% were seen once. The clonotype comes from a boy younger than 10 in good health and CMV-seronegative. The sequencing input was PBMCs. This chain links TRBV5-1 with TRBJ2-1, with 11 positions matching TRBD2. CDR3 residues: CASNSVAGGFSYNEQFF. The CDR3 DNA follows: TGCGCCAGCAACTCGGTAGCGGGAGGGTTCTCCTACAATGAGCAGTTCTTC.